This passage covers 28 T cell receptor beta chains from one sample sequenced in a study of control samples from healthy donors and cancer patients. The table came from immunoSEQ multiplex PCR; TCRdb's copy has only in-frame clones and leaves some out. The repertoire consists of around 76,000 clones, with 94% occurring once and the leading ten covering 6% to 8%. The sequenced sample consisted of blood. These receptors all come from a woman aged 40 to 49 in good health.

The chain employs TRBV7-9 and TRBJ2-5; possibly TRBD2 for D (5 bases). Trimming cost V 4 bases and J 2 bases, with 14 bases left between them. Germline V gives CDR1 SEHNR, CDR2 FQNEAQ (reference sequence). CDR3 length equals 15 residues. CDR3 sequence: CASSYTGSSQETQYF. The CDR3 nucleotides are TGTGCCAGCAGCTATACGGGGTCCTCACAAGAGACCCAGTACTTC.

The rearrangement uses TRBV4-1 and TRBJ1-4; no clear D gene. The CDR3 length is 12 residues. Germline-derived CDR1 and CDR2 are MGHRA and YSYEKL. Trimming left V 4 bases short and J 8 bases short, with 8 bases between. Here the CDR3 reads CASSPRSEKLFF. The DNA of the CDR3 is TGCGCCAGCAGCCCCCGTTCGGAAAAACTGTTTTTT.

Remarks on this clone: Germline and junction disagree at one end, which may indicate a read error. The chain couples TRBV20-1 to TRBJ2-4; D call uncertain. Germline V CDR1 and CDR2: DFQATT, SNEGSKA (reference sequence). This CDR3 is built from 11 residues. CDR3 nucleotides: TGCAGTGCTATGGCCTCGCCAGAACGAACCTTC. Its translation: CSAMASPERTF.

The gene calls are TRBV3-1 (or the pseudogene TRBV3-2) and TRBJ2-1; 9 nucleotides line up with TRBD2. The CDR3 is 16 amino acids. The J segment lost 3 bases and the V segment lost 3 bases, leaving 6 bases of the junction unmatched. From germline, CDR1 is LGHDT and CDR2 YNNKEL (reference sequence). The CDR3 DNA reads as TGTGCCAGCAGCCACTTAGCGGGAGCCTACTACAATGAGCAGTTCTTC. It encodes CASSHLAGAYYNEQFF.

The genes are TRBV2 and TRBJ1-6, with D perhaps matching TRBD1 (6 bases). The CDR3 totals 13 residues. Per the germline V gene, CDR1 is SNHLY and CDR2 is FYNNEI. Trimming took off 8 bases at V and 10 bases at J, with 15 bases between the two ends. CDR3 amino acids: CASGTGPESPLHF. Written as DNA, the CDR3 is TGTGCCAGCGGTACAGGGCCAGAATCACCCCTCCACTTT.

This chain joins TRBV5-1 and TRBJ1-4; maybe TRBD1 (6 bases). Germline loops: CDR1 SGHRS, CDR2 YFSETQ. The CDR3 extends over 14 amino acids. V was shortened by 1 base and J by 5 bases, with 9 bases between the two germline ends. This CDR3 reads CASSLQGLNEKLFF. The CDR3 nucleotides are TGCGCCAGCAGCTTGCAGGGGTTAAATGAAAAACTGTTTTTT.

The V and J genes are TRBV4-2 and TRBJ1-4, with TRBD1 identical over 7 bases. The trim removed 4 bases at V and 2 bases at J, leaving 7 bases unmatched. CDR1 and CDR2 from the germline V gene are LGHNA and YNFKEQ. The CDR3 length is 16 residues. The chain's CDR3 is CASSRQGVLTNEKLFF. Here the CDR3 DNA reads TGTGCCAGCAGCCGCCAGGGGGTTTTGACTAATGAAAAACTGTTTTTT.

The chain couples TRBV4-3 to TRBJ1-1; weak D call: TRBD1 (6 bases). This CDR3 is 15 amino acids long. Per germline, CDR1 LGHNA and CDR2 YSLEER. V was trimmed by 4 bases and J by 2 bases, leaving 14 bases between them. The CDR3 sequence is CASSRGGGGNTEAFF. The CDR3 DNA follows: TGCGCCAGCAGCCGAGGGGGGGGAGGAAACACTGAAGCTTTCTTT.

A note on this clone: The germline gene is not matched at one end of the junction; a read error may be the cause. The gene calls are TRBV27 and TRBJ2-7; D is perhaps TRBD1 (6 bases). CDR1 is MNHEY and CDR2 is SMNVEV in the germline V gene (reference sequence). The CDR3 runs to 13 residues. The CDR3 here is CTSSYKGGYEQYF. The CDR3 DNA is TGTACCAGCAGTTACAAAGGGGGCTACGAGCAGTACTTC.

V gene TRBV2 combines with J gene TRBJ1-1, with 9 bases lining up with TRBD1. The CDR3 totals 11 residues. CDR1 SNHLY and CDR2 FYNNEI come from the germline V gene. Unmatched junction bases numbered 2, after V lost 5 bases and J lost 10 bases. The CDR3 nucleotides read TGTGCCAGCAGTTTGACAGGGGGAGCTTTCTTT. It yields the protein CASSLTGGAFF. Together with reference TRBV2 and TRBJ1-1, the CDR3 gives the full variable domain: EPEVTQTPSHQVTQMGQEVILRCVPISNHLYFYWYRQILGQKVEFLVSFYNNEISEKSEIFDDQFSVERPDGSNFTLKIRSTKLEDSAMYFCASSLTGGAFFGQGTRLTVV.

In nucleotides, the CDR3 is TGTGCCAGCAGCAACGCAGGTATGTGGACAGATACGCAGTATTTT. It translates to CASSNAGMWTDTQYF. The chain employs TRBV21-1 and TRBJ2-3; TRBD1 was called by the table and not checked on the DNA. TRBV21-1 is noted as a pseudogene. The CDR3 runs to 15 residues.

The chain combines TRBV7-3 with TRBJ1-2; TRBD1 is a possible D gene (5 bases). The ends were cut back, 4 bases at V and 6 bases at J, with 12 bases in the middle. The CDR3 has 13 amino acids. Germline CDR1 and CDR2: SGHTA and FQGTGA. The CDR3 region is CASSSTGTDGYTF. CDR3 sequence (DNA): TGTGCCAGCAGCTCCACCGGGACGGATGGCTACACCTTC.

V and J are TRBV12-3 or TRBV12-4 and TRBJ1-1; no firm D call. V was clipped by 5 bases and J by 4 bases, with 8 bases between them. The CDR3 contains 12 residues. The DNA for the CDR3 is TGTGCCAGCAGTATGGTGAGCACTGAAGCTTTCTTT. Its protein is CASSMVSTEAFF.

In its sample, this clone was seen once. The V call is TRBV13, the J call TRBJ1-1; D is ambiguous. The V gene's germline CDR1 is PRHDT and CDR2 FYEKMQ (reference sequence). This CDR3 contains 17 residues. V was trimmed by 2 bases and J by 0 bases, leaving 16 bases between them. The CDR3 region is CASSLSRVATMNTEAFF. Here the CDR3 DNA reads TGTGCCAGCAGCTTATCGCGAGTCGCGACGATGAACACTGAAGCTTTCTTT.

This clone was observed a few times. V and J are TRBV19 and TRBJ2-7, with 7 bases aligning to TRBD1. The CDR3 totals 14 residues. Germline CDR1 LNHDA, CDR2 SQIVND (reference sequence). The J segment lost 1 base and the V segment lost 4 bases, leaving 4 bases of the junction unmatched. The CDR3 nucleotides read TGTGCCAGTAGTACGGACAGGATATCCTACGAGCAGTACTTC. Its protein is CASSTDRISYEQYF.

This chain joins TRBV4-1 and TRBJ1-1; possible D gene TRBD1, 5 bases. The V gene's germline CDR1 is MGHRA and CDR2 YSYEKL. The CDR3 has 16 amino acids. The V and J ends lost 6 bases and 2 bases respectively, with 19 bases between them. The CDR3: CASSLTGQGLNTEAFF. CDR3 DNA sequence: TGCGCCAGCAGTCTGACGGGGCAAGGACTTAACACTGAAGCTTTCTTT.

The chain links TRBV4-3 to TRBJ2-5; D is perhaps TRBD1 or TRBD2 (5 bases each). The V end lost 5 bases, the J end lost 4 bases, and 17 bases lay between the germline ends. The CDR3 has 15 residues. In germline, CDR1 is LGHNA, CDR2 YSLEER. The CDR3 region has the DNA TGCGCCAGCAGCTCGGGACCCCTGAGGGGAGAGACCCAGTACTTC. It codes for CASSSGPLRGETQYF.

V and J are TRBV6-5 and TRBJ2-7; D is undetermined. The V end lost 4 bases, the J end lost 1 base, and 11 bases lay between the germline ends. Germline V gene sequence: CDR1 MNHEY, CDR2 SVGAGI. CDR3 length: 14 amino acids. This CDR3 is CASSSALESYEQYF. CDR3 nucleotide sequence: TGTGCCAGCAGTTCGGCTCTAGAATCCTACGAGCAGTACTTC.

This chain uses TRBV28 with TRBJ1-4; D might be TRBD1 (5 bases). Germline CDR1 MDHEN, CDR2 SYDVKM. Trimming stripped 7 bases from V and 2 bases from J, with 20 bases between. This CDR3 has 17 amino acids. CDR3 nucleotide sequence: TGTGCCAGCATCCGACGGGACTTTAAGGGCACTAATGAAAAACTGTTTTTT. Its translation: CASIRRDFKGTNEKLFF.

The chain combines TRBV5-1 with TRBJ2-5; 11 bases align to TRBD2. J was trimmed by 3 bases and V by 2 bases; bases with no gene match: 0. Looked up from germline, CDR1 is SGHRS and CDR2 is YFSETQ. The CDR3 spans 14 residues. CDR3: CASSLLAGEETQYF. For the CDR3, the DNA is TGCGCCAGCAGCTTACTAGCGGGGGAAGAGACCCAGTACTTC.

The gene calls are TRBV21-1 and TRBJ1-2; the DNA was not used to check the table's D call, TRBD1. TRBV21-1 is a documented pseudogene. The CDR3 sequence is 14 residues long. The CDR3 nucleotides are TGTGCCAGCAGCAGTTGCCAGGGGGCTCAAGGCTACACCTTC. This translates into CASSSCQGAQGYTF.

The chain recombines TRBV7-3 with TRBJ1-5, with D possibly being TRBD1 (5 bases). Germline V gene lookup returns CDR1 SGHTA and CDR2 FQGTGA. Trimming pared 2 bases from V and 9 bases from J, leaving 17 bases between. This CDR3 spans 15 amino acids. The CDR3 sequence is CASSLDGTSKRPQHF. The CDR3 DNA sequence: TGTGCCAGCAGCTTAGATGGGACCTCTAAGCGGCCCCAGCATTTT.

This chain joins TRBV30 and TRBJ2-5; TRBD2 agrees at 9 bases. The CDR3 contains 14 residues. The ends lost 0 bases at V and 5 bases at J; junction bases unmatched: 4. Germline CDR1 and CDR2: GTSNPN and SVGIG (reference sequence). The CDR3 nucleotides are TGTGCCTGGAGTGTAGGGGCGGGGGGGGAGACCCAGTACTTC. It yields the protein CAWSVGAGGETQYF.

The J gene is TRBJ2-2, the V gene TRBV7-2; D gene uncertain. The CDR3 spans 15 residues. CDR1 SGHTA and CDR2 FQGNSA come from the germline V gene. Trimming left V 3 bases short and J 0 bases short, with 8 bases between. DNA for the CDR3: TGTGCCAGCAGCTTGGCAGTCTCGAACACCGGGGAGCTGTTTTTT. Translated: CASSLAVSNTGELFF.

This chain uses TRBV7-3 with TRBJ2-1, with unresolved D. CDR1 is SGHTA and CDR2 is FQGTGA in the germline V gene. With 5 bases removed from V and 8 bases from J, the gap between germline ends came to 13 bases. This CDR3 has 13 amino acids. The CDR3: CASSPYFSDEQFF. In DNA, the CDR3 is TGTGCCAGCAGCCCCTACTTTTCTGATGAGCAGTTCTTC.

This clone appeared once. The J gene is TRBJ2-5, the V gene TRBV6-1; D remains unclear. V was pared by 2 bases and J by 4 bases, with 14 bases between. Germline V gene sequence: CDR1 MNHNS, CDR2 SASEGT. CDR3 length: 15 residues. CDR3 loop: CASSESPAQLETQYF. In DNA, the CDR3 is TGTGCCAGCAGTGAAAGTCCCGCACAATTAGAGACCCAGTACTTC.

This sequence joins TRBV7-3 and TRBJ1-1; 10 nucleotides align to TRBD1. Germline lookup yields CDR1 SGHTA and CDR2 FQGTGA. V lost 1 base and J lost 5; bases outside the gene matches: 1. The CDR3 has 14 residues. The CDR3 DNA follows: TGTGCCAGCAGCTTAAGGGACAGGGGAACTGAAGCTTTCTTT. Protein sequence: CASSLRDRGTEAFF.

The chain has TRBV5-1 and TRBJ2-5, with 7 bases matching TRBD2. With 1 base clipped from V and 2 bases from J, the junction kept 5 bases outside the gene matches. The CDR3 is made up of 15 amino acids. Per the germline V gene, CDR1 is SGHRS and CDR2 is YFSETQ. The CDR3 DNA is TGCGCCAGCAGCTTGTGGGGGGAGGGGCAAGAGACCCAGTACTTC. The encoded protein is CASSLWGEGQETQYF.